The 5 T cell receptor beta chains in this list originate from one sample, sequenced in a study of post-analysis software for immune sequencing data. cDNA libraries of TCR beta carried unique molecular identifiers. TCRdb re-called the PCR reads with MiXCR, one entry per CDR3 protein. The repertoire holds around 400,000 distinct CDR3 sequences, with roughly 36% as singletons. No cognate antigen is known for these TCRs. The study's findings and limits: Included in a set of five TRBV segments more frequent in patients than controls were TRBV5-6, TRBV5-1 and TRBV20-1.

Input material: blood. Receptors originate from a girl aged 5-17 years with multiple sclerosis.

At least ten counts were recorded for this clonotype. CDR3: CSAREGFF. CDR3 in DNA: TGCAGTGCTAGAGAGGGGTTCTTC. The rearrangement joins TRBV20-1 to TRBJ2-1, with D unclear. The CDR3 has 8 residues. The germline V and J ends were trimmed by 0 bases and 15 bases, with 3 bases remaining between them. The germline V gene has CDR1 DFQATT and CDR2 SNEGSKA (reference sequence).

The table lists this clonotype with many counts. An end of the junction differs from the germline gene, which may be a read error. V and J are TRBV5-1 and TRBJ2-7; 9 bases line up with TRBD2. There are 15 residues in the CDR3. Germline V lookup: CDR1 SGHRS, CDR2 YFSETQ. This chain's CDR3 is CASSLEAGGSYEQYF. CDR3 nucleotide sequence: TGTGCTAGCAGCTTAGAAGCGGGGGGTTCCTACGAGCAGTACTTC.

This sequence joins TRBV12-3 or TRBV12-4 and TRBJ2-1, with D possibly TRBD1 on 6 matching bases. The germline V and J ends were trimmed by 7 bases and 7 bases, with 14 bases remaining between them. This CDR3 has 13 amino acids. CDR3 sequence: CASTLTGRNEQFF. CDR3 nucleotide sequence: TGTGCCAGCACCCTCACAGGGCGGAATGAGCAGTTCTTC.

This clonotype was picked up a small number of times. A junction end diverges from the germline sequence, so it may reflect a read error. The chain carries TRBV24-1 and TRBJ2-6; no definite D call. CDR1 KGHDR and CDR2 SFDVKD come from the germline V gene. This CDR3 is built from 13 residues. CDR3 in amino acids: CALHPSGANVLTF. The CDR3 coding sequence is TGCGCACTGCATCCCTCTGGGGCCAACGTCCTGACTTTC.

This clonotype was seen a handful of times. The chain couples TRBV5-1 to TRBJ2-5; D uncertain. This CDR3 has 10 amino acids. Trimming took off 8 bases at V and 7 bases at J, with 9 bases between the two ends. Germline assignment: CDR1 SGHRS and CDR2 YFSETQ. The CDR3 here is CARPGGTQYF. The DNA for the CDR3 is TGCGCCAGGCCTGGTGGGACCCAGTACTTC.